These 20 T cell receptor beta chains were all obtained from the same sample, sequenced in a study of T-cell reconstitution after alpha-beta-depleted transplantation in children. Unique molecular identifiers featured in how the TCRbeta library was prepared. In TCRdb, the PCR reads were re-called with MiXCR into one record per CDR3 protein. The sample contains a few hundred thousand distinct CDR3 sequences, about a tenth of which appear only once. The specimen comprised PBMCs, sampled before TCRalphabeta/CD19-depleted stem cell transplant. The receptor set was obtained from a child less than two years old with acute myeloid leukemia, due to receive a stem cell transplant.

This clonotype was recorded many times. V usage is TRBV7-9 and J usage is TRBJ2-3; 10 bases fit TRBD1. The V segment lost 5 bases and the J segment 3 bases; nucleotides outside the gene matches: 8. Germline values: CDR1 SEHNR, CDR2 FQNEAQ (reference sequence). This CDR3 region has 16 residues. The CDR3 here is CASSRTGGLVTDTQYF. For the CDR3, the DNA is TGTGCCAGCAGCCGGACAGGGGGTTTGGTGACAGATACGCAGTATTTT.

This clonotype was counted at least ten times. This chain joins TRBV24-1 and TRBJ2-2; D remains ambiguous. V lost 3 bases and J lost 4, with 8 bases in between. The CDR3 contains 14 residues. From germline, CDR1 is KGHDR and CDR2 SFDVKD. CDR3 sequence reads: CATSDADFTGELFF. The CDR3, as DNA: TGTGCCACCAGTGATGCTGACTTCACCGGGGAGCTGTTTTTT.

This clonotype was recorded many times. This sequence joins TRBV5-1 and TRBJ2-1; D gene uncertain. V shed 0 bases and J shed 7 bases, with 8 bases lying between them. The CDR3 loop spans 13 amino acids. In germline, CDR1 is SGHRS, CDR2 YFSETQ. Written as DNA, the CDR3 is TGCGCCAGCAGCTTGGGGCCCACGAATGAGCAGTTCTTC. Residues: CASSLGPTNEQFF.

Comments on this clonotype: It may be a read error: a sequence one base away is much more abundant. This rearrangement joins TRBV9 to TRBJ2-5, with TRBD2 as a possible D gene (6 bases). V was trimmed by 0 bases and J by 7 bases, leaving 10 bases between them. This CDR3 comprises 13 residues. Germline CDR1 SGDLS, CDR2 YYNGEE. DNA of the CDR3: TGTGCCAGCAGCGTAGGAGAGGGAGGGACCCAGTACTTC. Its translation: CASSVGEGGTQYF.

The sample holds many counts of this clonotype. The chain recombines TRBV4-2 with TRBJ2-1, with TRBD2 matching over 11 bases. Germline loops: CDR1 LGHNA, CDR2 YNFKEQ. J was trimmed by 3 bases and V by 0 bases; bases with no gene match: 4. The CDR3 extends over 17 amino acids. This CDR3 reads CASSQERLAGNYNEQFF. Written as DNA, the CDR3 is TGTGCCAGCAGCCAAGAGAGACTAGCGGGAAACTACAATGAGCAGTTCTTC.

In its sample, this clonotype was seen many times. The rearrangement links TRBV5-1 to TRBJ1-6; D uncertain. Germline lookup yields CDR1 SGHRS and CDR2 YFSETQ. V was trimmed by 2 bases and J by 0 bases, leaving 12 bases between them. This CDR3 is 17 amino acids long. CDR3 coding DNA: TGCGCCAGCAGCTTTTGGGCCCAGAGCTCCTATAATTCACCCCTCCACTTT. It encodes CASSFWAQSSYNSPLHF.

Many counts were recorded for this clonotype. This chain links TRBV5-5 with TRBJ1-1, with D possibly TRBD1 on 6 matching bases. This CDR3 comprises 15 residues. Trimming stripped 5 bases from V and 0 bases from J, with 14 bases between. Germline V gene lookup returns CDR1 SGHKS and CDR2 YYEKEE (reference sequence). CDR3 residues: CASSRQGNLNTEAFF. CDR3 in DNA: TGTGCCAGCAGTCGCCAGGGGAATTTGAACACTGAAGCTTTCTTT.

The chain recombines TRBV7-8 with TRBJ1-5; D not resolved. This CDR3 is 13 amino acids long. Germline V gene sequence: CDR1 SGHVS, CDR2 FQNEAQ. V was shortened by 3 bases and J by 7 bases, with 10 bases between the two germline ends. The CDR3 nucleotides read TGTGCCAGCAGCTTCACGGACGGACAGCCCCAGCATTTT. Translation gives CASSFTDGQPQHF.

There are many counts of this clonotype. The V call is TRBV20-1, the J call TRBJ2-7, with D possibly being TRBD2 (5 bases). The CDR3 totals 12 residues. Germline CDR1 reads DFQATT; CDR2 reads SNEGSKA (reference sequence). V was cut by 2 bases and J by 4 bases, with 9 bases left in between. As DNA, the CDR3 is TGCAGTGCTAGACTAGCTCCTTACGAGCAGTACTTC. It codes for CSARLAPYEQYF.

In this sample, this clonotype turned up many times. J is TRBJ2-6 and V is TRBV5-1, with 8 bases aligning to TRBD1. The CDR3 is 18 residues long. The trim removed 4 bases at V and 3 bases at J, leaving 12 bases unmatched. Germline V gene data show CDR1 as SGHRS and CDR2 as YFSETQ. For the CDR3, the DNA is TGCGCCAGCAGCCGTAGTGCCTCAGGGGGCGGTGGGGCCAACGTCCTGACTTTC. Translation gives CASSRSASGGGGANVLTF.

The sample holds many counts of this clonotype. The rearrangement links TRBV20-1 to TRBJ2-7; 13 positions agree with TRBD2. Germline CDR1 reads DFQATT; CDR2 reads SNEGSKA (reference sequence). This CDR3 spans 16 amino acids. The ends lost 0 bases at V and 7 bases at J; junction bases unmatched: 9. The CDR3 spells CSARDLGGLAGREQYF. CDR3 coding DNA: TGCAGTGCTAGAGATCTTGGGGGACTAGCGGGACGGGAGCAGTACTTC.

This clonotype was picked up many times. The chain joins TRBV5-1 to TRBJ2-2; D is ambiguous. V was clipped by 0 bases and J by 4 bases, with 10 bases between them. The CDR3 has 15 amino acids. Germline V gene sequence: CDR1 SGHRS, CDR2 YFSETQ. The DNA of the CDR3 is TGCGCCAGCAGCTTGGTTAGGCCCGCCACCGGGGAGCTGTTTTTT. Translating it yields CASSLVRPATGELFF.

This clonotype was counted ten times or more. The rearrangement joins TRBV11-2 to TRBJ2-3; D may correspond to TRBD1 or TRBD2 (6 bases each). The CDR3 sequence is 17 residues long. Between the trimmed V and J ends, which lost 1 base and 3 bases, there was a span of 17 bases. CDR1 is SGHAT, CDR2 FQNNGV, per germline. CDR3 protein: CASSLVPRAGTTDTQYF. The CDR3 DNA reads TGTGCCAGCAGCTTAGTCCCCCGTGCGGGGACAACAGATACGCAGTATTTT.

In its sample, this clonotype was seen many times. V usage is TRBV5-6 and J usage is TRBJ2-1; tentatively, D is TRBD1 (6 bases). Trimming left V 1 base short and J 7 bases short, with 18 bases between. This CDR3 region has 16 residues. Germline CDR1 reads SGHDT; CDR2 reads YYEEEE. This CDR3 is CASSLIGGQLRNEQFF. The CDR3 DNA sequence: TGTGCCAGCAGCTTGATTGGTGGACAGTTGAGGAATGAGCAGTTCTTC.

The genes are TRBV2 and TRBJ1-2, with D maybe TRBD1 (5 bases). V was cut by 7 bases and J by 7 bases, with 19 bases left in between. The CDR3 length is 14 residues. Germline loops: CDR1 SNHLY, CDR2 FYNNEI. The CDR3 DNA is TGTGCCAGCACCACCGTGATGGAGGGGACTGGCTACACCTTC. It is translated as CASTTVMEGTGYTF.

Worth noting for this clonotype: A much bigger clone sits one base away, suggesting this may be a read error. This chain links TRBV28 with TRBJ2-3; tentatively, D is TRBD1 or TRBD2 (5 bases each). The CDR3 is 18 residues long. Germline V gives CDR1 MDHEN, CDR2 SYDVKM. Trimming took 2 bases from V and 1 from J, leaving 19 bases between them. The CDR3 protein is CASSLGQGAGLRTDTQYF. The CDR3 bases are TGTGCCAGCAGTTTAGGGCAGGGTGCGGGTCTACGCACAGATACGCAGTATTTT.

This clonotype was picked up many times. The V call is TRBV18, the J call TRBJ2-5; 8 nucleotides match TRBD2. Germline CDR1 and CDR2: KGHSH and LQKENI. The CDR3 extends over 15 amino acids. Germline trimming cut 4 bases from V and 3 bases from J; bases unmatched to any gene: 7. The CDR3 region is CASSQTSVFEETQYF. CDR3 coding DNA: TGTGCCAGCTCACAGACTAGCGTCTTTGAAGAGACCCAGTACTTC.

This clonotype was detected many times. The genes are TRBV7-6 and TRBJ1-3, with D uncertain. Trimming shortened V by 1 base and J by 2 bases, and 9 bases separated the two germline ends. The CDR3 is made up of 15 amino acids. Per the germline V gene, CDR1 is SGHVS and CDR2 is FNYEAQ. In nucleotides, the CDR3 is TGTGCCAGCAGCTTAGATGAGGGCCCTGGAAACACCATATATTTT. Translating it yields CASSLDEGPGNTIYF.

This clonotype has a count of ten or more. The chain uses TRBV7-2 and TRBJ2-3; no firm D call. Germline-derived CDR1 and CDR2 are SGHTA and FQGNSA. The length of the CDR3 is 12 residues. Trimming shortened V by 6 bases and J by 6 bases, and 10 bases separated the two germline ends. CDR3 nucleotides: TGTGCCAGCAGGTACAAAGGGGATACGCAGTATTTT. Encoded protein: CASRYKGDTQYF.

For this clonotype: With a much larger clone just one base away, this may be a read error. The genes are TRBV12-3 or TRBV12-4 and TRBJ1-2; D may be TRBD1 (5 bases). There are 16 residues in the CDR3. CDR3 sequence reads: CASSLSAWGSYYGDTF. CDR3 nucleotides: TGTGCCAGCAGTTTATCGGCATGGGGCTCCTACTATGGCGACACCTTC.